This entry is about one TCR beta chain. Sequenced by immunoSEQ multiplex PCR; TCRdb stores in-frame clones only, minus some. Of about 820,000 clones detected, around 92% appear once; the ten largest clones hold around 24%. This specimen comes from a study of shared clonotypes between healthy human individuals. The CDR3 totals 15 residues. V shed 6 bases, J shed 5 bases, and the junction held 10 bases outside the gene matches. The germline gives CDR1 SGHTA, CDR2 FQGTGA. Only CD45RO-negative cells positively selected for CCR7 counted as naive CD8 cells, so terminally differentiated effector memory CD45RA+ cells were excluded.

Sequences were obtained from naive CD8+ T cells sorted from blood. This chain uses TRBV7-3 with TRBJ2-1, with 7 nucleotides matching TRBD1. This sequence was found in a man aged 25-45 years in good health. CDR3: CASSPSGTANNEQFF. The CDR3 nucleotides are TGTGCCAGCAGTCCATCCGGGACAGCTAACAATGAGCAGTTCTTC.